The sample holds a few counts of the clone carrying this T cell receptor beta chain. Its cognate antigen is unknown. The data are from a study of regulatory T cells in long-lasting Graves disease. On the study more broadly: A definition of persistent Graves' disease required over 5 years of antithyroid drugs plus positive TSH receptor antibodies. Study-level results: Patients with persistent disease shared some 2,900 public clonotypes, outpacing the roughly 970 shared by new patients. Favored usage of TRBV28, TRBJ1-2 and TRBJ2-5 was recorded in persistent disease.

Regarding time point: persistent/refractory GD, antithyroid drugs over 5 years with positive TRAb. The authors made the TCR library using RNA they extracted from PBMCs. Into tubes containing EDTA, roughly 8.8 milliliters of peripheral blood were drawn. The CDR3 is 14 residues long. Germline V gene data show CDR1 as DFQATT and CDR2 as SNEGSKA (reference sequence). The V gene lost 3 bases and the J gene lost 11 bases, with 20 bases spanning the gap. Construction of the TCR beta libraries employed iRepertoire HTBI primers in conjunction with Arm-PCR of CDR3 regions. TCRdb recomputed calls from the multiplex PCR reads with MiXCR, one row per CDR3 protein. The data show 400,000 to 500,000 distinct CDR3 sequences, with roughly 21% seen just once and more than 6% held by the top ten.

Here the sequenced sample was peripheral blood mononuclear cells (PBMCs), taken when the disease was refractory, from a patient treated with antithyroid drugs. The chain has TRBV20-1 and TRBJ1-5; perhaps TRBD1 as D (5 bases). This receptor was identified in a female donor with Graves disease. Here the CDR3 reads CSASGDPGDQSQHF. The CDR3, as DNA: TGCAGTGCTAGTGGGGACCCCGGGGACCAGTCCCAGCATTTT.